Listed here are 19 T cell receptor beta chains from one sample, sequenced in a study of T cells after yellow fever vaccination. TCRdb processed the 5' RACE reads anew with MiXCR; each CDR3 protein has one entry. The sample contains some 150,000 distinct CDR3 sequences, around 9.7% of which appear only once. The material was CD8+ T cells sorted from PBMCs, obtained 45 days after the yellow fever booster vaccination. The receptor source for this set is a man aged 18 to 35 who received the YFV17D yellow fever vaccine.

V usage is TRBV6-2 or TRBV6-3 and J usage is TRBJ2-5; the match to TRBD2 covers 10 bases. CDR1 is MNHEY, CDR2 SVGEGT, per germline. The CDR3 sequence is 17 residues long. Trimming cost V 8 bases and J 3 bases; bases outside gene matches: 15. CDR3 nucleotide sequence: TGTGCCAGCGGCTTAGCGGGGGGCCACTTCGGAAAAGAGACCCAGTACTTC. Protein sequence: CASGLAGGHFGKETQYF.

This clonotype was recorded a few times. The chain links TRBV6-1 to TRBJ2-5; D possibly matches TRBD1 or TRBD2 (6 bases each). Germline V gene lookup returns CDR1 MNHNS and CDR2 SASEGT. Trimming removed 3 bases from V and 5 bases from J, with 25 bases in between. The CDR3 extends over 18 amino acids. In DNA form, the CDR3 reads TGTGCCAGCAGTGATCGGGGGACACGAATTACCTCCGGGGAGACCCAGTACTTC. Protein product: CASSDRGTRITSGETQYF.

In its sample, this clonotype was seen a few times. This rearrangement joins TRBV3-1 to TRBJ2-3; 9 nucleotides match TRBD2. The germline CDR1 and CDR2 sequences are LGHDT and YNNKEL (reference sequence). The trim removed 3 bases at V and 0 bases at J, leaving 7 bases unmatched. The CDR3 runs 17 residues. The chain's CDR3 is CASSQFLAGTSTDTQYF. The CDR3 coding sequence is TGTGCCAGCAGCCAGTTTCTAGCGGGGACTAGCACAGATACGCAGTATTTT.

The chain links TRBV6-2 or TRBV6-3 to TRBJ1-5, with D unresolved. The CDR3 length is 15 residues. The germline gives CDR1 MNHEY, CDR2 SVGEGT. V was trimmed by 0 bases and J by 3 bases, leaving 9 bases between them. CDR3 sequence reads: CASSYSFRPNQPQHF. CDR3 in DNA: TGTGCCAGCAGTTACTCGTTCAGGCCCAATCAGCCCCAGCATTTT.

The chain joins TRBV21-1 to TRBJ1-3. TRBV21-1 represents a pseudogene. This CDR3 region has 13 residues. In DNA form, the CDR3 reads TGTGCCAGCATCCAGGGGTCTGGAAACACCATATATTTT. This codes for CASIQGSGNTIYF.

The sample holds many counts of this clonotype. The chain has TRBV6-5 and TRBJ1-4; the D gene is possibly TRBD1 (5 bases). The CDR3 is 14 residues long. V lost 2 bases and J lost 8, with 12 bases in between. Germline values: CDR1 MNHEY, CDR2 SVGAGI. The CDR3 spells CASSYQGIGEKLFF. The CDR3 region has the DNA TGTGCCAGCAGTTACCAGGGTATCGGCGAAAAACTGTTTTTT.

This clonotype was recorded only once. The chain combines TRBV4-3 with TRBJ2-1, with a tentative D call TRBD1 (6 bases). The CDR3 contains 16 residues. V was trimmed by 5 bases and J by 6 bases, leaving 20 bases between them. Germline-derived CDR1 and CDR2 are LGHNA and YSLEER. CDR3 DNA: TGCGCCAGCAGCTCGAGGCCAGGACAGTACCTCAATGAGCAGTTCTTC. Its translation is CASSSRPGQYLNEQFF.

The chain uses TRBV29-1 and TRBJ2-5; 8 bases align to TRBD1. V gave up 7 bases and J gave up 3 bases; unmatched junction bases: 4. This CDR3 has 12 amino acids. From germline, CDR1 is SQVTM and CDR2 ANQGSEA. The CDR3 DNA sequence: TGCAGCGGTGCAGGGGGCGAAGAGACCCAGTACTTC. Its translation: CSGAGGEETQYF. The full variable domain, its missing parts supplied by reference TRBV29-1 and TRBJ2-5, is SAVISQKPSRDICQRGTSLTIQCQVDSQVTMMFWYRQQPGQSLTLIATANQGSEATYESGFVIDKFPISRPNLTFSTLTVSNMSPEDSSIYLCSGAGGEETQYFGPGTRLLVL.

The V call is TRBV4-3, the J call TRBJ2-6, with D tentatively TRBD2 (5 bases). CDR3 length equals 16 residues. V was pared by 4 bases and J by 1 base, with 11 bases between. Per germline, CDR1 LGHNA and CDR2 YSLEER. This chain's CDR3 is CASSRRGLSGANVLTF. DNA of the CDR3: TGCGCCAGCAGCCGCCGGGGTCTATCTGGGGCCAACGTCCTGACTTTC.

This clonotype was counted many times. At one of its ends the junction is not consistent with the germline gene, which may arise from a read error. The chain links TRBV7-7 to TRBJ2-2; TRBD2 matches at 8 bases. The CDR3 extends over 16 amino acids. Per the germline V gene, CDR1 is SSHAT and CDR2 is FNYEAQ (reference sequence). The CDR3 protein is CASSLAGSENTGELFF. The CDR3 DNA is TGTGCTAGCAGCTTAGCGGGGTCAGAGAACACCGGGGAGCTGTTTTTT.

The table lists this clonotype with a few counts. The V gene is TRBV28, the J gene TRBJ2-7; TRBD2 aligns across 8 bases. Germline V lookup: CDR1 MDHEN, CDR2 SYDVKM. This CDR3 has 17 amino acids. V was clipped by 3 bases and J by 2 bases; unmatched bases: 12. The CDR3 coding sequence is TGTGCCAGCAGTTTCCGATGTTTGCGGGGGGATGCCTACGAGCAGTACGTC. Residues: CASSFRCLRGDAYEQYV.

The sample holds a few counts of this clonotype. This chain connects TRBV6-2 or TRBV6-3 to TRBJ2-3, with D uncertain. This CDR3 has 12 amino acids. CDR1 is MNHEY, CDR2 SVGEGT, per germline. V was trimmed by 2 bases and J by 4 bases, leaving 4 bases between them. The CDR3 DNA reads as TGTGCCAGCAGTTACGCGGCAGATACGCAGTATTTT. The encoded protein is CASSYAADTQYF.

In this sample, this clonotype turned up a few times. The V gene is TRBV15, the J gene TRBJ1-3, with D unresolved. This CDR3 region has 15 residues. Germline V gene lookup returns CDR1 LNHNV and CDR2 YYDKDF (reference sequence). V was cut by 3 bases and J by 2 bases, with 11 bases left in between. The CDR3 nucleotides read TGTGCCACCAGCAGCTCCGTGGGAACTGGAAACACCATATATTTT. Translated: CATSSSVGTGNTIYF.

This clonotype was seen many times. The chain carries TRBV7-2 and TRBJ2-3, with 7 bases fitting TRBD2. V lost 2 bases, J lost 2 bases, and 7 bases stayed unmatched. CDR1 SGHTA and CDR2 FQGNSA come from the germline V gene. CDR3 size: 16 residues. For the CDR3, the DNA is TGTGCCAGCAGCTTAAGTGAGGCGGGGGTCACAGATACGCAGTATTTT. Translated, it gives CASSLSEAGVTDTQYF.

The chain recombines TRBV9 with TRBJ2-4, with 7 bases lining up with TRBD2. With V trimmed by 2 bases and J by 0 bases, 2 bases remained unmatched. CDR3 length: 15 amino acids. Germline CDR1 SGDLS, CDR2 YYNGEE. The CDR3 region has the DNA TGTGCCAGCAGCGTCGGCGGGAGAGCCAAAAACATTCAGTACTTC. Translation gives CASSVGGRAKNIQYF.

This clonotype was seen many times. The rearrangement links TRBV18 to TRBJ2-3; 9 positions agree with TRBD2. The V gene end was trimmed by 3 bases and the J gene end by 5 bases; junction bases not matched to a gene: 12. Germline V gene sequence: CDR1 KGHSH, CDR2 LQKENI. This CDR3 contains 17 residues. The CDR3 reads CASSPVASGATGDTQYF. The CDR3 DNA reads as TGTGCCAGCTCACCGGTGGCTAGCGGGGCAACCGGAGATACGCAGTATTTT.

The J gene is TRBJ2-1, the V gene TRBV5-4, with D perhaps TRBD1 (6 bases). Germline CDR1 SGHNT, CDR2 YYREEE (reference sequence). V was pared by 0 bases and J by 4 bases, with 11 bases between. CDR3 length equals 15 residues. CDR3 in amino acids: CASSLVAGEYNEQFF. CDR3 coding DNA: TGTGCCAGCAGCTTGGTGGCAGGGGAGTACAATGAGCAGTTCTTC.

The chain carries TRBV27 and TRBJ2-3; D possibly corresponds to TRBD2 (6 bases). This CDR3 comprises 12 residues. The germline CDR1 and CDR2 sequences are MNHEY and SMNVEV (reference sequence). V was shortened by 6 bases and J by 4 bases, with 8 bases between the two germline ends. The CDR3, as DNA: TGTGCCAGCAGGACGGGGGCAGATACGCAGTATTTT. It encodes CASRTGADTQYF.

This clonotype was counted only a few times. The CDR3 protein is CAIPRVIGQGRTGQYF. CDR3 coding DNA: TGTGCCATCCCCCGCGTCATCGGACAGGGAAGAACTGGGCAGTACTTC. This chain connects TRBV24-1 to TRBJ2-7; TRBD1 matches 8 bases. The germline V gene encodes CDR1 KGHDR and CDR2 SFDVKD. The CDR3 sequence is 16 residues long. V shed 11 bases, J shed 9 bases, and the junction held 23 bases outside the gene matches.